The 27 T cell receptor beta chains below all came from one sample that was sequenced in a study of T-cell reconstitution after alpha-beta-depleted transplantation in children. Molecular barcoding with unique molecular identifiers was used for the TCRbeta library. TCRdb passed the PCR reads through MiXCR, listing each CDR3 protein once. The sample has some 200,000 distinct CDR3 sequences; around 8.4% are singletons. The starting material was PBMCs, mostly from graft donor cells, obtained 360 days after TCRalphabeta/CD19-depleted stem cell transplant. The source of these receptors is a male patient aged 2 to 9 who had a stem cell transplant for acute myeloid leukemia, so the T cells may come from the graft donor.

This clonotype was observed many times. The chain combines TRBV9 with TRBJ2-1; perhaps TRBD1 as D (5 bases). CDR3 length equals 12 residues. Trimming took off 0 bases at V and 8 bases at J, with 6 bases between the two ends. Looked up from germline, CDR1 is SGDLS and CDR2 is YYNGEE. CDR3 region: CASSVEGYEQFF. Here the CDR3 DNA reads TGTGCCAGCAGCGTAGAGGGGTATGAGCAGTTCTTC.

The sample holds a few counts of this clonotype. V and J are TRBV7-2 and TRBJ2-1; TRBD2 agrees at 9 bases. The CDR3 has 15 amino acids. The V gene end was trimmed by 3 bases and the J gene end by 9 bases; junction bases not matched to a gene: 9. Germline values: CDR1 SGHTA, CDR2 FQGNSA. In nucleotides, the CDR3 is TGTGCCAGCAGCTTTAAACCGGGACTAGCTTCTGAGCAGTTCTTC. Amino acids: CASSFKPGLASEQFF.

This clonotype was counted only a few times. This rearrangement joins TRBV20-1 to TRBJ2-3, with 9 bases identical to TRBD2. The CDR3 totals 16 residues. Germline lookup yields CDR1 DFQATT and CDR2 SNEGSKA (reference sequence). Losses at the gene ends were 1 base for V and 2 bases for J; bases not matched to a gene: 7. Here the CDR3 DNA reads TGCAGTGCTAGAGCCCGGGGCGGGAGGGCCACAGATACGCAGTATTTT. Translation gives CSARARGGRATDTQYF.

The chain employs TRBV5-1 and TRBJ2-1; D is ambiguous. Trimming left V 0 bases short and J 0 bases short, with 7 bases between. The V gene's germline CDR1 is SGHRS and CDR2 YFSETQ. The CDR3 loop spans 15 amino acids. The CDR3 reads CASSLEQNSYNEQFF. The CDR3 nucleotides read TGCGCCAGCAGCTTGGAACAGAACTCCTACAATGAGCAGTTCTTC.

The chain links TRBV29-1 to TRBJ2-5; a weak D match, TRBD1 (6 bases). The length of the CDR3 is 12 residues. Germline-derived CDR1 and CDR2 are SQVTM and ANQGSEA. Trimming took off 6 bases at V and 9 bases at J, with 17 bases between the two ends. This CDR3 is CSVMTGSGAQYF. CDR3 nucleotide sequence: TGCAGCGTGATGACAGGTTCGGGTGCCCAGTACTTC.

In its sample, this clonotype was seen many times. This rearrangement joins TRBV27 to TRBJ2-5; 14 bases fit TRBD2. Germline CDR1 and CDR2: MNHEY and SMNVEV (reference sequence). CDR3 length equals 18 residues. The junction had 8 bases not matched to a gene; V was cut back by 5 bases and J by 0 bases. CDR3 DNA sequence: TGTGCCAGCAGTCCAGGGACTAGCGGGGGCCGGTACCAAGAGACCCAGTACTTC. Its translation: CASSPGTSGGRYQETQYF.

In this sample, this clonotype turned up many times. The genes are TRBV7-2 and TRBJ2-1, with D perhaps TRBD2 (6 bases). The ends were cut back, 5 bases at V and 7 bases at J, with 15 bases in the middle. The germline gives CDR1 SGHTA, CDR2 FQGNSA. CDR3 length: 14 residues. The CDR3 DNA reads TGTGCCAGCAGCCCACTCGACGGGAGTAATGAGCAGTTCTTC. Its translation: CASSPLDGSNEQFF.

The CDR3 DNA is TGCGCCAGCAGCCACAGTACGGAGTACGAGCAGTACGTC. Its protein is CASSHSTEYEQYV. V and J are TRBV4-1 and TRBJ2-7; D is unresolved. Germline CDR1 reads MGHRA; CDR2 reads YSYEKL. The CDR3 spans 13 residues. V lost 3 bases, J lost 4 bases, and 10 bases lay in between.

The rearrangement joins TRBV6-5 to TRBJ2-7; 7 nucleotides align to TRBD1. This CDR3 comprises 15 residues. Trimming cost V 4 bases and J 2 bases; bases outside gene matches: 8. The germline V gene encodes CDR1 MNHEY and CDR2 SVGAGI. The CDR3 DNA follows: TGTGCCAGCAGTTGCCCCGGGACAGCGACCTACGAGCAGTACGTC. Protein: CASSCPGTATYEQYV.

This clonotype was picked up many times. The CDR3 sequence: CASSSLAGGPGNEQFF. CDR3 bases: TGCGCCAGCAGCTCACTAGCGGGAGGGCCGGGGAATGAGCAGTTCTTC. The chain joins TRBV5-1 to TRBJ2-1, with 13 bases matching TRBD2. V trimming: 3 bases; J trimming: 7 bases; junction bases outside the gene matches: 7. Germline V gene lookup returns CDR1 SGHRS and CDR2 YFSETQ. The CDR3 runs 16 residues.

The chain recombines TRBV12-3 or TRBV12-4 with TRBJ1-2; D remains unclear. This CDR3 is 16 amino acids long. The V end lost 7 bases, the J end lost 0 bases, and 18 bases lay between the germline ends. Written as DNA, the CDR3 is TGTGCCAGCACGTTCGCCCCGGGATCTGCTAACTATGGCTACACCTTC. Protein product: CASTFAPGSANYGYTF.

This chain connects TRBV5-1 to TRBJ2-6; TRBD1 matches 7 bases. Trimming took 2 bases from V and 0 from J; bases not matched to a gene: 11. This CDR3 spans 19 amino acids. Germline CDR1 SGHRS, CDR2 YFSETQ. The CDR3: CASSLRTGVSSSGANVLTF. Written as DNA, the CDR3 is TGCGCCAGCAGCTTAAGAACAGGGGTCTCCAGCTCTGGGGCCAACGTCCTGACTTTC.

The chain's CDR3 is CASHSPILNTEAFF. The DNA for the CDR3 is TGCGCCAGCCATTCTCCCATTCTGAACACTGAAGCTTTCTTT. The J gene is TRBJ1-1, the V gene TRBV10-2; D is undetermined. From germline, CDR1 is WSHSY and CDR2 SAAADI. The CDR3 runs 14 residues. Trimming left V 8 bases short and J 0 bases short, with 13 bases between.

This clonotype occurred many times. The chain employs TRBV20-1 and TRBJ1-5; D perhaps matches TRBD1 (6 bases). Germline V gene data show CDR1 as DFQATT and CDR2 as SNEGSKA (reference sequence). V lost 6 bases and J lost 11, with 20 bases in between. The CDR3 contains 13 residues. DNA for the CDR3: TGCAGTGCGACGCGAACAGGGAATAGGGCCCAGCATTTT. Protein sequence: CSATRTGNRAQHF.

This clonotype occurred a few times. DNA for the CDR3: TGTGCCAGCAGCGTAGCCCCGGCAGGGATGGGGAACACTGAAGCTTTCTTT. It encodes CASSVAPAGMGNTEAFF. The chain uses TRBV9 and TRBJ1-1; tentative D call: TRBD1 (5 bases). The CDR3 contains 17 residues. The V and J ends lost 0 bases and 1 base respectively, with 16 bases between them. Germline CDR1 reads SGDLS; CDR2 reads YYNGEE.

This clonotype occurred many times. The rearrangement links TRBV21-1 to TRBJ2-1. TRBV21-1 is described as a pseudogene. The CDR3 runs to 10 residues. This CDR3 reads CASSRKGQFF. The CDR3 DNA follows: TGTGCCAGCAGCAGGAAGGGGCAGTTCTTC.

The rearrangement links TRBV27 to TRBJ2-5, with 8 positions matching TRBD2. This CDR3 comprises 15 residues. Losses at the gene ends were 7 bases for V and 6 bases for J; bases not matched to a gene: 13. Germline V gives CDR1 MNHEY, CDR2 SMNVEV (reference sequence). The CDR3 spells CASKEETSDSKTQYF. CDR3 bases: TGTGCCAGCAAGGAAGAGACTAGCGATTCGAAGACCCAGTACTTC.

This clonotype was counted a few times. This chain uses TRBV15 with TRBJ2-5, with D perhaps TRBD1 or TRBD2 (7 bases each). CDR1 and CDR2 (germline): LNHNV, YYDKDF (reference sequence). CDR3 size: 16 residues. With 4 bases removed from V and 2 bases from J, the gap between germline ends came to 17 bases. The CDR3 region has the DNA TGTGCCACCAGCATTAACAGGGGAGGGGGACAAGAGACCCAGTACTTC. This codes for CATSINRGGGQETQYF. Filled out from reference TRBV15 and TRBJ2-5, the complete variable domain reads DAMVIQNPRYQVTQFGKPVTLSCSQTLNHNVMYWYQQKSSQAPKLLFHYYDKDFNNEADTPDNFQSRRPNTSFCFLDIRSPGLGDTAMYLCATSINRGGGQETQYFGPGTRLLVL.

There are a few counts of this clonotype. This chain links TRBV29-1 with TRBJ1-2; 7 positions agree with TRBD1. This CDR3 contains 15 residues. V was pared by 2 bases and J by 6 bases, with 12 bases of the junction left unmatched. The germline V gene encodes CDR1 SQVTM and CDR2 ANQGSEA. The CDR3 nucleotides are TGCAGCGTTGAAATCTCTTATCGGCAGGGGGATGGCTACACCTTC. It codes for CSVEISYRQGDGYTF. The full variable domain, with the rest looked up from reference TRBV29-1 and TRBJ1-2, is SAVISQKPSRDICQRGTSLTIQCQVDSQVTMMFWYRQQPGQSLTLIATANQGSEATYESGFVIDKFPISRPNLTFSTLTVSNMSPEDSSIYLCSVEISYRQGDGYTFGSGTRLTVV.

This clonotype was seen at least ten times. The chain recombines TRBV11-2 with TRBJ2-1; no clear D. The CDR3 loop spans 14 amino acids. V lost 7 bases to trimming and J lost 0 bases, with 10 bases between them. CDR1 and CDR2 from the germline V gene are SGHAT and FQNNGV. The DNA of the CDR3 is TGTGCCAGCACCCAACTCCGCTCCTACAATGAGCAGTTCTTC. Its protein is CASTQLRSYNEQFF.

This clonotype was seen at least ten times. The CDR3 DNA follows: TGCAGTGCTAGAGGGGTACAGAAGATAGGTGAAAAACTGTTTTTT. Amino acid sequence: CSARGVQKIGEKLFF. V and J are TRBV20-1 and TRBJ1-4; D gene ambiguous. Trimming left V 1 base short and J 7 bases short, with 16 bases between. The CDR3 is 15 residues long. Per the germline V gene, CDR1 is DFQATT and CDR2 is SNEGSKA (reference sequence).

Concerning this clonotype itself: At one of its ends the junction is not consistent with the germline gene, which may arise from a read error. The V and J genes are TRBV20-1 and TRBJ2-7; 8 positions agree with TRBD1. This CDR3 contains 13 residues. Germline V gene lookup returns CDR1 DFQATT and CDR2 SNEGSKA (reference sequence). CDR3 bases: TGCAGTGCCAGAGGGCAGGGGGCTCGGGAGCAGTACTTC. This codes for CSARGQGAREQYF.

This clonotype was counted many times. One end of the junction is discordant with germline, which a read error may explain. V is TRBV20-1 and J is TRBJ2-7; perhaps TRBD2 as D (5 bases). The CDR3 has 13 amino acids. Germline V gene data show CDR1 as DFQATT and CDR2 as SNEGSKA (reference sequence). CDR3 nucleotides: TGCAGTGTTAGAGGGTTCAGCTCCTACGAGCAGTACTTC. It yields the protein CSVRGFSSYEQYF.

The sample holds many counts of this clonotype. This rearrangement joins TRBV9 to TRBJ2-1; 8 bases line up with TRBD1. The V gene end was trimmed by 1 base and the J gene end by 7 bases; junction bases not matched to a gene: 7. Germline values: CDR1 SGDLS, CDR2 YYNGEE. The CDR3 has 15 residues. CDR3 amino acids: CASSVRIGDRNEQFF. Written as DNA, the CDR3 is TGTGCCAGCAGCGTAAGGATAGGGGACAGGAATGAGCAGTTCTTC.

The gene calls are TRBV20-1 and TRBJ2-7; the D gene is possibly TRBD2 (7 bases). This CDR3 is 13 amino acids long. Germline V lookup: CDR1 DFQATT, CDR2 SNEGSKA (reference sequence). Trimming took off 6 bases at V and 4 bases at J, with 16 bases between the two ends. DNA of the CDR3: TGCAGTGCCGGGGGGCGGTCCCTATACGAGCAGTACTTC. It encodes CSAGGRSLYEQYF.

The rearrangement uses TRBV7-2 and TRBJ2-1; a weak D match, TRBD1 (6 bases). V gave up 2 bases and J gave up 8 bases, with 22 bases separating them. The germline gives CDR1 SGHTA, CDR2 FQGNSA. The CDR3 is 17 residues long. CDR3 amino acids: CASSLRDKTQRIHEQFF. The CDR3 DNA reads TGTGCCAGCAGCTTAAGGGACAAAACCCAAAGGATCCATGAGCAGTTCTTC.

This clonotype was counted a few times. This sequence joins TRBV9 and TRBJ1-1, with a possible D match to TRBD1 (5 bases). The CDR3 totals 16 residues. Trimming removed 2 bases from V and 0 bases from J, with 14 bases in between. In germline, CDR1 is SGDLS, CDR2 YYNGEE. The CDR3 protein is CASSVMTATLNTEAFF. CDR3 DNA sequence: TGTGCCAGCAGCGTGATGACAGCTACCTTGAACACTGAAGCTTTCTTT.